A selection of T cell receptor beta chains follows, all from one sample in a study of T cell responses to AZD1222 COVID-19 vaccine. This table comes from immunoSEQ multiplex PCR, and its TCRdb copy is limited to in-frame clones, with some not included. Of under 170,000 clones listed, roughly 94% were seen once; the top ten hold around 1.3%. The sequencing used peripheral blood, collected on day 0 of AZD1222 vaccination. The receptors shown here come from an adult in good health. The CDR3 runs from the conserved cysteine through the conserved F or W. Each record gives: CDR3 protein, CDR3 DNA, V gene, J gene, clone size, CDR3 length, D gene. A D gene is named only where the DNA matches it firmly. The size of a clone is reported for some rows only, either as once, few or many, or as a class for expanded clones.

CDR3 protein: CASSGGVGDEKLFF
CDR3 DNA: TGTGCCAGCAGCGGAGGGGTAGGAGATGAAAAACTGTTTTTT
V gene: TRBV28
J gene: TRBJ1-4
clone size: NA
CDR3 length: 14
D gene: NA

CDR3 protein: CATSDVGGPYGYTF
CDR3 DNA: TGTGCCACCAGTGATGTGGGGGGACCTTATGGCTACACCTTC
V gene: TRBV24-1
J gene: TRBJ1-2
clone size: NA
CDR3 length: 14
D gene: NA

CDR3 protein: CASSAVIGNTEAFF
CDR3 DNA: TGTGCCAGTAGTGCGGTGATAGGGAACACTGAAGCTTTCTTT
V gene: TRBV19
J gene: TRBJ1-1
clone size: once
CDR3 length: 14
D gene: NA

CDR3 protein: CASSPELDRGEPQHF
CDR3 DNA: TGTGCCAGCAGCCCCGAGCTGGACAGGGGGGAGCCCCAGCATTTT
V gene: TRBV5-6
J gene: TRBJ1-5
clone size: once
CDR3 length: 15
D gene: TRBD1

CDR3 protein: CASSPQNSGELFF
CDR3 DNA: TGTGCCAGCTCACCTCAGAATTCCGGGGAGCTGTTTTTT
V gene: TRBV18
J gene: TRBJ2-2
clone size: once
CDR3 length: 13
D gene: NA

CDR3 protein: CASSRSSGGLLETQYF
CDR3 DNA: TGCGCCAGCAGTCGGTCTAGCGGGGGCCTTTTGGAGACCCAGTACTTC
V gene: TRBV10-1
J gene: TRBJ2-5
clone size: NA
CDR3 length: 16
D gene: TRBD2

CDR3 protein: CAGRVGTEAFF
CDR3 DNA: TGTGCCGGAAGGGTGGGCACTGAAGCTTTCTTT
V gene: TRBV2
J gene: TRBJ1-1
clone size: NA
CDR3 length: 11
D gene: NA

CDR3 protein: CASGRETGTYGYTF
CDR3 DNA: TGTGCTAGTGGCCGCGAGACAGGAACCTATGGCTACACCTTC
V gene: TRBV12-5
J gene: TRBJ1-2
clone size: NA
CDR3 length: 14
D gene: NA

CDR3 protein: CASSLTAAGGYTF
CDR3 DNA: TGTGCCAGCAGCTTAACGGCCGCGGGCGGCTACACCTTC
V gene: TRBV11-2
J gene: TRBJ1-2
clone size: NA
CDR3 length: 13
D gene: NA

CDR3 protein: CASRATNEKLFF
CDR3 DNA: TGTGCCAGCAGGGCAACTAATGAAAAACTGTTTTTT
V gene: TRBV2
J gene: TRBJ1-4
clone size: NA
CDR3 length: 12
D gene: NA

CDR3 protein: CASSGTNQETQYF
CDR3 DNA: TGTGCCAGCAGCGGGACTAATCAAGAGACCCAGTACTTC
V gene: TRBV11-3
J gene: TRBJ2-5
clone size: once
CDR3 length: 13
D gene: TRBD2

CDR3 protein: CASSQETRFNTGELFF
CDR3 DNA: TGTGCCAGCAGCCAAGAGACGCGGTTCAACACCGGGGAGCTGTTTTTT
V gene: TRBV4-2
J gene: TRBJ2-2
clone size: NA
CDR3 length: 16
D gene: NA

CDR3 protein: CASSLEVLGGYTF
CDR3 DNA: TGTGCCAGCAGCTTGGAGGTCTTGGGGGGCTACACCTTC
V gene: TRBV5-6
J gene: TRBJ1-2
clone size: NA
CDR3 length: 13
D gene: NA

CDR3 protein: CASSQVTAGGRKNSGELFF
CDR3 DNA: TGCGCCAGCAGCCAAGTTACAGCGGGGGGGCGAAAGAACAGCGGGGAGCTGTTTTTT
V gene: TRBV4-1
J gene: TRBJ2-2
clone size: few
CDR3 length: 19
D gene: TRBD2